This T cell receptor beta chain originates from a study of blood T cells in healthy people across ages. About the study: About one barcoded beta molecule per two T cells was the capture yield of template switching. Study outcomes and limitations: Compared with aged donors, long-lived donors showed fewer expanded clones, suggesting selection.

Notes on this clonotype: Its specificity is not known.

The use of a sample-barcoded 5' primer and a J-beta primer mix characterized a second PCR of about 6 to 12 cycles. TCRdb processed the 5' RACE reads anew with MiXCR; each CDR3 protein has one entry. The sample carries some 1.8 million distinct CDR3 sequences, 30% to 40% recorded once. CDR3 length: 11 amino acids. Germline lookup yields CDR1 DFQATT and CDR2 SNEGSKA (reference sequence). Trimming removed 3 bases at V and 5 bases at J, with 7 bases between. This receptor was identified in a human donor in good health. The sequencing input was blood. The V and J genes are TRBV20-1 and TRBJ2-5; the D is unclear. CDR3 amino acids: CSASVVETQYF. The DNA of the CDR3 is TGCAGTGCTAGCGTGGTCGAGACCCAGTACTTC.